This TCR beta chain was observed in a study of shared clonotypes between healthy human individuals. Study results and limitations: Richness estimates generally favored naive over memory subsets. Compared with clonotypes that all four donors shared, non-shared clonotypes had lower generation probabilities.

Naive CD45RA+ and memory CD45RA-negative subsets were split from CD4+ cells. TCRdb's copy holds only in-frame clones and misses some; the assay was immunoSEQ multiplex PCR. The table lists 2 million to 2.5 million clones, 85% to 95% of them singletons. V was clipped by 4 bases and J by 7 bases, with 11 bases between them. The germline gives CDR1 SGHTA, CDR2 FQGTGA. CDR3 length: 13 residues. A remark on this clone: Its target is unknown.

The TCR sequence derives from a man between 18 and 35 years old in good health. Some clones in this sample may be carry-over from other donors' samples. Sequenced sample: naive CD4+ T cells from PBMCs. Subset specified: CD45RA+ positively selected. The J gene is TRBJ2-1, the V gene TRBV7-3; perhaps TRBD1 as D (5 bases). CDR3 in DNA: TGTGCCAGCAGCTCCTACAGGACGAATGAGCAGTTCTTC. Protein: CASSSYRTNEQFF.